This T cell receptor (beta chain) was sequenced during a study of T cell responses to AZD1222 COVID-19 vaccine. Whole-study context: Some second doses came at about 4 weeks and others at about 12 weeks; these were pooled.

TCRdb's table, derived via immunoSEQ multiplex PCR, lists solely in-frame clones and lacks some. The data show 100,000 or so clones, about 80% seen once. On this clone: Its specificity is not known.

Study outcomes and limitations: Two doses of AZD1222 preceded a rise in Spike-specific TCR breadth and depth.

This sample comprised peripheral blood, obtained on day 0 of AZD1222 vaccination. The TCR sequence derives from an adult in good health.

The CDR3 DNA sequence: TGTGCCAGCTTGAAACACATGAACACTGAAGCTTTCTTT. This sequence encodes CASLKHMNTEAFF. This chain uses TRBV7-9 with TRBJ1-1; D is uncertain. V was pared by 8 bases and J by 0 bases, with 10 bases between. The V gene's germline CDR1 is SEHNR and CDR2 FQNEAQ (reference sequence). The CDR3 runs to 13 residues.